The clone carrying this T cell receptor beta chain was counted only a few times. Its antigen is still unknown. The data were taken from a study of blood T cells in healthy people across ages. Whole-study findings and limits: More naive CD4+ cells and higher diversity marked long-lived donors relative to aged donors. As age increased, TCR beta diversity per million T cells fell in a roughly linear fashion. The study regarded diversity estimates from one million T cells as underestimates.

PCR was performed a second time for about 7 to 11 cycles using a sample-barcoded 5' primer and a J-beta primer mix. At least 3 million CDR3-containing paired-end reads were obtained per sample. Via MiXCR, TCRdb re-called the 5' RACE reads, giving one row per CDR3 protein. This table holds 1 million or so distinct CDR3 sequences, around 45% found once. J gave up 3 bases and V 7 bases, and 7 bases lay outside the gene matches. The CDR3 extends over 14 amino acids. Looked up from germline, CDR1 is SGHKS and CDR2 is YYEKEE (reference sequence). The receptor was derived from a woman in her sixties in good health. Specimen: blood. The chain joins TRBV5-5 to TRBJ2-3; 8 bases line up with TRBD1. Here the CDR3 reads CASRRQGRTDTQYF. The CDR3 region has the DNA TGTGCCAGCCGCAGACAGGGGAGGACAGATACGCAGTATTTT.